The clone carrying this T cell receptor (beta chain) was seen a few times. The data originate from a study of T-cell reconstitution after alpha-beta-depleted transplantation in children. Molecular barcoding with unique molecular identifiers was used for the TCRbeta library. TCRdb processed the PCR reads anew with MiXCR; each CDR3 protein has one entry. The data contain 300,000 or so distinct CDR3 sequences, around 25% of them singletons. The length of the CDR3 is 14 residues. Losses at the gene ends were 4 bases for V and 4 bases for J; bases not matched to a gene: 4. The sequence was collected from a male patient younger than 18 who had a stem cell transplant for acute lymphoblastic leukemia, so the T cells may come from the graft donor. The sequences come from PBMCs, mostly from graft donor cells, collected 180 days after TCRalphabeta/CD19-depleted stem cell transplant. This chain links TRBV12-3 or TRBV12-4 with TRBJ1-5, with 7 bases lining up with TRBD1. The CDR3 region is CASSSRQGNQPQHF. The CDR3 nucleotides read TGTGCCAGCAGTTCTAGACAGGGAAATCAGCCCCAGCATTTT.